The 18 T cell receptor beta chains reported below all come from one sample, sequenced in a study of response to subunit inactivated influenza vaccine. MiXCR, run by TCRdb on the RT-PCR reads, gives a single entry per CDR3 protein. Of 550,000 to 600,000 distinct CDR3 sequences in the sample, 12% were seen once. Specimen: PBMCs from blood, collected on the day of vaccination. The receptors were gathered from a man in his fifties who received an inactivated influenza vaccine.

This clonotype was observed a handful of times. The V gene is TRBV29-1, the J gene TRBJ1-1; D is unresolved. Looked up from germline, CDR1 is SQVTM and CDR2 is ANQGSEA. The CDR3 has 13 amino acids. Trimming cost V 5 bases and J 8 bases, with 18 bases left between them. In DNA form, the CDR3 reads TGCAGCGTTTCCCGCCAAGGCCCACCGGAAGCTTTCTTT. Translating gives CSVSRQGPPEAFF.

This clonotype has at least ten counts. The gene calls are TRBV12-3 or TRBV12-4 and TRBJ2-3; tentatively, D is TRBD1 (6 bases). The germline V and J ends were trimmed by 7 bases and 7 bases, with 18 bases remaining between them. The CDR3 has 14 amino acids. The CDR3 reads CASKGTPNVHTQYF. CDR3 DNA sequence: TGTGCCAGCAAAGGGACACCGAACGTGCATACGCAGTATTTT.

This chain uses TRBV20-1 with TRBJ1-1; D gene uncertain. The CDR3 is made up of 13 amino acids. Germline CDR1 reads DFQATT; CDR2 reads SNEGSKA (reference sequence). V was cut by 7 bases and J by 6 bases, with 18 bases left in between. The CDR3 here is CSVSSRGSAEAFF. The CDR3 nucleotides read TGCAGTGTTTCGTCCCGAGGGAGCGCTGAAGCTTTCTTT.

This chain uses TRBV20-1 with TRBJ2-3; TRBD2 agrees at 7 bases. V gave up 7 bases and J gave up 6 bases; unmatched junction bases: 7. This CDR3 spans 12 amino acids. Germline lookup yields CDR1 DFQATT and CDR2 SNEGSKA (reference sequence). CDR3 sequence: CSVLAKTDTQYF. The CDR3 DNA follows: TGCAGTGTACTAGCGAAGACGGATACGCAGTATTTT.

The table lists this clonotype with many counts. The CDR3 bases are TGTGCCATCAGTGTGAGCGGGCTCAGCTCCTACAATGAGCAGTTCTTC. It translates to CAISVSGLSSYNEQFF. This chain joins TRBV10-3 and TRBJ2-1, with D maybe TRBD2 (6 bases). The CDR3 runs 16 residues. Germline V CDR1 and CDR2: ENHRY, SYGVKD. The germline V and J ends were trimmed by 4 bases and 0 bases, with 13 bases remaining between them.

This clonotype was counted at least ten times. The gene calls are TRBV28 and TRBJ2-7; the match to TRBD1 covers 8 bases. Germline trimming cut 1 base from V and 6 bases from J; bases unmatched to any gene: 11. CDR3 length: 16 amino acids. CDR1 is MDHEN and CDR2 is SYDVKM in the germline V gene. CDR3 region: CASSLSWDRHSPEQYF. CDR3 DNA sequence: TGTGCCAGCAGTTTATCCTGGGACAGGCACTCACCCGAGCAGTACTTC.

The table lists this clonotype with a few counts. This sequence joins TRBV12-3 or TRBV12-4 and TRBJ2-5, with TRBD2 identical over 9 bases. The V gene end was trimmed by 3 bases and the J gene end by 5 bases; junction bases not matched to a gene: 4. The CDR3 extends over 14 amino acids. CDR3 in amino acids: CASSFAGGEETQYF. The CDR3 region has the DNA TGTGCCAGCAGTTTTGCGGGGGGGGAGGAGACCCAGTACTTC.

This clonotype was observed a handful of times. The chain employs TRBV20-1 and TRBJ2-1, with TRBD2 identical over 12 bases. Germline lookup yields CDR1 DFQATT and CDR2 SNEGSKA (reference sequence). The CDR3 consists of 16 residues. After removal of 0 bases from V and 2 bases from J, the junction contained 2 bases not matched to a gene. This CDR3 reads CSARDPSGRAYNEQFF. CDR3 coding DNA: TGCAGTGCTAGAGACCCTAGCGGGAGGGCCTACAATGAGCAGTTCTTC.

The chain uses TRBV5-1 and TRBJ2-2, with TRBD2 matching 7 bases. Germline CDR1 reads SGHRS; CDR2 reads YFSETQ. The CDR3 has 17 residues. The J segment lost 6 bases and the V segment lost 0 bases, leaving 11 bases of the junction unmatched. The CDR3 is CASSLAAGRDWAGELFF. The CDR3 coding sequence is TGCGCCAGCAGCTTGGCCGCTGGGAGGGATTGGGCCGGGGAGCTGTTTTTT.

This sequence joins TRBV7-8 and TRBJ2-7; no definite D call. This CDR3 region has 16 residues. In germline, CDR1 is SGHVS, CDR2 FQNEAQ. V was shortened by 4 bases and J by 2 bases, with 18 bases between the two germline ends. The CDR3 region has the DNA TGTGCCAGCAGCTCAGTCCCCGGCTACCTTACCTACGAGCAGTACTTC. Translated: CASSSVPGYLTYEQYF.

This clonotype appeared a few times. This chain uses TRBV10-3 with TRBJ2-2; D could derive from TRBD1 or TRBD2 (5 bases each). V lost 10 bases, J lost 0 bases, and 9 bases lay in between. Germline V gene sequence: CDR1 ENHRY, CDR2 SYGVKD. The CDR3 has 13 residues. The CDR3 DNA sequence: TGTGCCACCGGGACCCCGAACACCGGGGAGCTGTTTTTT. Its translation is CATGTPNTGELFF.

This chain uses TRBV28 with TRBJ1-2; 8 positions match TRBD1. V shed 7 bases and J 7 bases; nucleotides not matched to a gene: 8. CDR1 and CDR2 (germline): MDHEN, SYDVKM. The CDR3 is 13 amino acids. In nucleotides, the CDR3 is TGTGCCAGCATCCCCGGACAGGGTCGTGGCTACACCTTC. Its protein is CASIPGQGRGYTF.

To note about this clonotype: At one boundary the junction diverges from the germline segment, which might be a read error. This chain links TRBV28 with TRBJ2-7; 7 bases match TRBD2. Per the germline V gene, CDR1 is MDHEN and CDR2 is SYDVKM. This CDR3 contains 14 residues. The CDR3 here is CDSSFLGTTYEQYF. The DNA of the CDR3 is TGTGACAGCAGTTTTTTGGGGACTACCTACGAGCAGTACTTC.

The chain employs TRBV30 and TRBJ2-1, with D possibly matching TRBD1 (7 bases). Trimming removed 6 bases from V and 6 bases from J, with 18 bases in between. The CDR3 is 14 residues long. Germline CDR1 GTSNPN, CDR2 SVGIG (reference sequence). The CDR3 DNA follows: TGTGCCTGCCAGGGGCAGGGGGGAATCAATGAGCAGTTCTTC. It specifies CACQGQGGINEQFF.

At least ten counts were recorded for this clonotype. The rearrangement uses TRBV9 and TRBJ2-1, with D perhaps TRBD2 (6 bases). V was shortened by 3 bases and J by 8 bases, with 18 bases between the two germline ends. The CDR3 loop spans 15 amino acids. CDR1 is SGDLS, CDR2 YYNGEE, per germline. The CDR3 protein is CASSGRDFLPHEQFF. CDR3 bases: TGTGCCAGCAGCGGCCGGGACTTCCTTCCCCATGAGCAGTTCTTC.

A few counts support this clonotype. The chain has TRBV3-1 and TRBJ2-1; TRBD2 matches at 7 bases. CDR1 is LGHDT, CDR2 YNNKEL, per germline (reference sequence). The CDR3 consists of 15 residues. With 4 bases clipped from V and 3 bases from J, the junction kept 6 bases outside the gene matches. CDR3 bases: TGTGCCAGCAGCCCCTCGGGACTAATCTACAATGAGCAGTTCTTC. Amino acids: CASSPSGLIYNEQFF.

The chain links TRBV24-1 to TRBJ2-3, with a possible D match to TRBD2 (6 bases). The length of the CDR3 is 14 residues. The germline gives CDR1 KGHDR, CDR2 SFDVKD. Trimming removed 8 bases from V and 3 bases from J, with 14 bases in between. The CDR3 loop is CATTPGGWTDTQYF. The CDR3 nucleotides read TGTGCCACCACCCCCGGGGGATGGACAGATACGCAGTATTTT.

This clonotype was found a few times. The rearrangement uses TRBV6-5 and TRBJ2-7; 10 bases match TRBD1. The J segment lost 6 bases and the V segment lost 4 bases, leaving 6 bases of the junction unmatched. Germline V gene lookup returns CDR1 MNHEY and CDR2 SVGAGI. CDR3 length: 14 amino acids. CDR3 sequence (DNA): TGTGCCAGCAGTTGGGGACAGGGGAGCGGCGAGCAGTACTTC. This sequence encodes CASSWGQGSGEQYF.